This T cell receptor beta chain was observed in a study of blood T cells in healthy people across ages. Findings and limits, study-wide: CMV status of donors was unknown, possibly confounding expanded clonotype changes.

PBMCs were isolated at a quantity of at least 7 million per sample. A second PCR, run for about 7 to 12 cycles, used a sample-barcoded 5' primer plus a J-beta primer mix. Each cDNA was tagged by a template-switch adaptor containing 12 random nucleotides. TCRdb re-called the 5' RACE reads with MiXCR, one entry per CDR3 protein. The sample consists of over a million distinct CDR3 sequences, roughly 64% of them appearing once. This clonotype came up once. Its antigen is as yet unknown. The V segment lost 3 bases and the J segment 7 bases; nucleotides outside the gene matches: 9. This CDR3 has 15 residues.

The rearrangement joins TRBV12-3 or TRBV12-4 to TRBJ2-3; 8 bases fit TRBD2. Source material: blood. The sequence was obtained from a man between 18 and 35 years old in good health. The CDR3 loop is CASSLSGGRKNTQYF. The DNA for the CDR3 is TGTGCCAGCAGTTTGAGCGGGGGAAGGAAAAATACGCAGTATTTT.